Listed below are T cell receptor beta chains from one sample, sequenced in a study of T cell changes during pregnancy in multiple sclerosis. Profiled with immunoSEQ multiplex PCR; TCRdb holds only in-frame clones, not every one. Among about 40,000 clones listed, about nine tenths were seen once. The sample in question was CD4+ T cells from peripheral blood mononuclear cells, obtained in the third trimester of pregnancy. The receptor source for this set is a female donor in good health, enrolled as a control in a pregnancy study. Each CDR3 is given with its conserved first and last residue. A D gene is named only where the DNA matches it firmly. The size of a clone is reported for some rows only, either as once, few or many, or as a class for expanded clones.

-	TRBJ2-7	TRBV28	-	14	TGTGCCAGCAGCCTGACTCCTAGCTCCTACGAGCAGTACTTC	CASSLTPSSYEQYF
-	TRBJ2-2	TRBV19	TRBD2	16	TGTGCCAGTAGTATACTAGCGGGGGGTTCCCCCGGGGAGCTGTTTTTT	CASSILAGGSPGELFF
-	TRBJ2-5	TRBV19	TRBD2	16	TGTGCCAGTAGTACGTCACTAGCGGGAGGGCAAGAGACCCAGTACTTC	CASSTSLAGGQETQYF
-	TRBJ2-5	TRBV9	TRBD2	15	TGTGCCAGCAGCGTAGGGGCGGGGGAGCGGGAGACCCAGTACTTC	CASSVGAGERETQYF
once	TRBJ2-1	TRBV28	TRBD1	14	TGTGCCAGCAGTGACCGGGACAGAAACAATGAGCAGTTCTTC	CASSDRDRNNEQFF
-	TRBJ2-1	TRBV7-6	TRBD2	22	TGTGCCAGCAGCTTAGCGCATTCGTCTGGCGGGAGGGCAGGGTTCTCCTACAATGAGCAGTTCTTC	CASSLAHSSGGRAGFSYNEQFF
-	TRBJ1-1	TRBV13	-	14	TGTGCCAGCAGCTTTCCTATTATGAACACTGAAGCTTTCTTT	CASSFPIMNTEAFF
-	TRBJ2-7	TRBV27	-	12	TGTGCCAGCAGGGATAGGGGCTACGAGCAGTACTTC	CASRDRGYEQYF
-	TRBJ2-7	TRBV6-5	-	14	TGTGCCAGCAGTTCTGAGGGAGGTGTTTACGAGCAGTACTTC	CASSSEGGVYEQYF
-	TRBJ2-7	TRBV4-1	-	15	TGCGCCAGCAGCCAGCAGACAGCGATCTCCTACGAGCAGTACTTC	CASSQQTAISYEQYF
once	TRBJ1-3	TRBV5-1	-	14	TGCGCCAGCAGCAAGGACAGCCCCATAAACACCATATATTTT	CASSKDSPINTIYF
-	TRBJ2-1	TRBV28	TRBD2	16	TGTGCCAGCAGTCGCGTACTAGCGGGAGGTCGAAATGAGCAGTTCTTC	CASSRVLAGGRNEQFF
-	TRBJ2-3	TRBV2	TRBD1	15	TGTGCCAGCAGCAGAGACAGGGGGGGAAAAGATACGCAGTATTTT	CASSRDRGGKDTQYF
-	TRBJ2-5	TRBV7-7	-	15	TGTGCTAGCAGCCTAGGGGGGGGGCCCCAAGAGACCCAGTACTTC	CASSLGGGPQETQYF
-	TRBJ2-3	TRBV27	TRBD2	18	TGTGCCAGCAGTTTGTATTCGCGTCTAGCGGGGGGAACAGATACGCAGTATTTT	CASSLYSRLAGGTDTQYF
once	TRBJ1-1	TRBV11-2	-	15	TGTGCCAGCAGCAAGCGGGGACTCTTGAACACTGAAGCTTTCTTT	CASSKRGLLNTEAFF
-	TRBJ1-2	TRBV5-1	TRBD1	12	TGCGCCAGCCGGACAGGGGAGGAGGGCTACACCTTC	CASRTGEEGYTF
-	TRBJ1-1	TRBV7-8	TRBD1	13	TGTGCCAGCAGCTTGCGAGGGGGCCTTGAAGCTTTCTTT	CASSLRGGLEAFF
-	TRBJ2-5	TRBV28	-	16	TGTGCCAGCAGTTTGGGCGGGGCCGGGGGAGGAGAGACCCAGTACTTC	CASSLGGAGGGETQYF
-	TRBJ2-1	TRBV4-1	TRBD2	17	TGCGCCAGCAGCCTCCACTACTCTAGCGGGGGGGCCAATGAGCAGTTCTTC	CASSLHYSSGGANEQFF
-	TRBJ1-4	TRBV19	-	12	TGTGCCAGCCGACAGGACTTCGAAAAACTGTTTTTT	CASRQDFEKLFF
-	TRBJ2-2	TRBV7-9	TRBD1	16	TGTGCCAGCATCACAGGGGATCGGGCGAACACCGGGGAGCTGTTTTTT	CASITGDRANTGELFF
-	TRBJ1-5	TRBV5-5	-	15	TGTGCCAGCAGCCAGGTAGGGGGACGAAATCAGCCCCAGCATTTT	CASSQVGGRNQPQHF
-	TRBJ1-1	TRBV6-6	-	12	TGTGCCGAAGGGGTCGGATACACTGAAGCTTTCTTT	CAEGVGYTEAFF
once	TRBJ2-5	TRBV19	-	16	TGTGCCAGCCGGCATCGCACGGGAGTGGGGGAAGAGACCCAGTACTTC	CASRHRTGVGEETQYF
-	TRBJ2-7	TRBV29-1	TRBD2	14	TGCAGCGCCCAAGGGGCGGGGGGGTTCTACGAGCAGTACTTC	CSAQGAGGFYEQYF
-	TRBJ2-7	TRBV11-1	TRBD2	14	TGTGCCAGCAGCTTCTTCCGGGAGGGTGTCGAGCAGTACTTC	CASSFFREGVEQYF
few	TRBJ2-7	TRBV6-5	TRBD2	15	TGTGCCAGCAGTTCCCTAGCGGGAGGGATCTACGAGCAGTACTTC	CASSSLAGGIYEQYF
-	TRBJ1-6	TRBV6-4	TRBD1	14	TGTGCCAGCAGCTTGGACAGGGCGAATTCACCCCTCCACTTT	CASSLDRANSPLHF
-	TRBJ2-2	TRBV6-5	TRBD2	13	TGTGCCAGCAAGCGGGAGGTGGGCGGGGAGCTGTTTTTT	CASKREVGGELFF
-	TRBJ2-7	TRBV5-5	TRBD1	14	TGTGCCAGCAGCACGACAGGGTGGGCCTACGAGCAGTACTTC	CASSTTGWAYEQYF
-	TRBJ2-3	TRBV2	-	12	TGTGCCAGCAAGGCCGACGGGGATACGCAGTATTTT	CASKADGDTQYF
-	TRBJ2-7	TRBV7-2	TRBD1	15	TGTGCCAGCAGCACCCCCGGGACAGCCGTCCGCGAGCAGTACTTC	CASSTPGTAVREQYF
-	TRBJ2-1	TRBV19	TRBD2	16	TGTGCCAGTACCCCCGAGGTAGCGGGAGGGTTGGATGAGCAGTTCTTC	CASTPEVAGGLDEQFF
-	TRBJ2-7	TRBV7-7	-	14	TGTGCTAGCAGCTTTAATACTGGCGGGTACGAGCAGTACTTC	CASSFNTGGYEQYF
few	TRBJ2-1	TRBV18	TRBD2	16	TGTGCCAGCTCATCGTCCGGGGCGGGAGGGCCCAATGAGCAGTTCTTC	CASSSSGAGGPNEQFF
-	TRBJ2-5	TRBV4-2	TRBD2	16	TGTGCCAGCAGCCAAGATATAGCGGGAGTCCAGGAGACCCAGTACTTC	CASSQDIAGVQETQYF
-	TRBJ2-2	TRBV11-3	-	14	TGTGCCAGCAGCTTAGATCTTCAGACCGGGGAGCTGTTTTTT	CASSLDLQTGELFF
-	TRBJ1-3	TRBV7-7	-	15	TGTGCTAGCAGCAAAGGGACAAGCTCTGGAAACACCATATATTTT	CASSKGTSSGNTIYF
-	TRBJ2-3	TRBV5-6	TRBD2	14	TGTGCCAGCACGAGCGGGAGGGGGGGAGATACGCAGTATTTT	CASTSGRGGDTQYF
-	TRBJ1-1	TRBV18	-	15	TGTGCCAGCTCACCAATTACAGGGCGATGGACTGAAGCTTTCTTT	CASSPITGRWTEAFF
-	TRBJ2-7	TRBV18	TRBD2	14	TGTGCCAGCTCAGCCGGGCTAGCGGGAGGGCGGCAGTACTTC	CASSAGLAGGRQYF
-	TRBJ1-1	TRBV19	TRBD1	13	TGTGCCAGTAGTCTCCGGGACAGGGGAGCAGCTTTCTTT	CASSLRDRGAAFF
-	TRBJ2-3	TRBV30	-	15	TGTGCCTGGAGTTCGAGCGGGCCTCCGGGAGATACGCAGTATTTT	CAWSSSGPPGDTQYF
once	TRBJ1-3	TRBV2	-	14	TGTGCCAGCACGGGGTCATCCTCTGGAAACACCATATATTTT	CASTGSSSGNTIYF
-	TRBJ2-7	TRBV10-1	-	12	TGCGCCAGCAGTGCCAGGCCCTACGAGCAGTACTTC	CASSARPYEQYF
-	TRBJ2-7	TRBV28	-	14	TGTGCCAGCAGTTTGGGGGGAAGCTCCTACGAGCAGTACTTC	CASSLGGSSYEQYF
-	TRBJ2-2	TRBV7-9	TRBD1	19	TGTGCCAGCAGCTTAGAGCTCCGGACAGGGATTGGTCGGACCGGGGAGCTGTTTTTT	CASSLELRTGIGRTGELFF
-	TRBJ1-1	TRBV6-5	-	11	TGTGCCAGCAGCCGGAACACTGAAGCTTTCTTT	CASSRNTEAFF
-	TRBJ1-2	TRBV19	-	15	TGTGCCAGTAGTATAGAGGGGCTAGCTAACTATGGCTACACCTTC	CASSIEGLANYGYTF
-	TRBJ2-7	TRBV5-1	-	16	TGCGCCAGCAGCCCCCCAATAGGGGGAAGATTGAACGAGCAGTACTTC	CASSPPIGGRLNEQYF
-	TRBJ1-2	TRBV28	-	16	TGTGCCAGCAGTTCACCCGGGAGGGTGGGGAACTATGGCTACACCTTC	CASSSPGRVGNYGYTF
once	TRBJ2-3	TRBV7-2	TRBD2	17	TGTGCCAGCAGCTTACCCCGCGCGGGAGACCCCACAGATACGCAGTATTTT	CASSLPRAGDPTDTQYF
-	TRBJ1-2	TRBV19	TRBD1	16	TGTGCCAGTAGTATGTGGGGGACAGGGAGGGGCTTCGGCTACACCTTC	CASSMWGTGRGFGYTF
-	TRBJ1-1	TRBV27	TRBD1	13	TGTGCCAGCAGTTTCCGGGACAGGGCTGAAGCTTTCTTT	CASSFRDRAEAFF